Listed here is a single T cell receptor (beta chain). Its target is not known. TCRdb fed the 5' RACE reads into MiXCR, producing one record per CDR3 protein. The repertoire holds a few hundred thousand distinct CDR3 sequences, with approximately 8% as singletons. Germline V gene lookup returns CDR1 ENHRY and CDR2 SYGVKD. Unmatched junction bases numbered 5, after V lost 11 bases and J lost 2 bases. CDR3 length equals 14 residues. The record originates from a study of identical twins. Whole-study findings and limits: With abundant cord blood beta clonotypes, insertions were fewer; memory repertoires showed no such pattern. Weaker excess twin sharing was seen among beta out-of-frame sequences.

Another study also made use of these data, one on yellow fever vaccine responses in identical twins.

The specimen was memory (CD45RO+) T cells sorted from blood. The TCR was taken from a woman under 30 in good health. The chain links TRBV10-3 to TRBJ2-2, with 10 bases aligning to TRBD2. This CDR3 reads CAVSGGANTGELFF. Written as DNA, the CDR3 is TGTGCCGTGAGCGGGGGGGCTAACACCGGGGAGCTGTTTTTT.